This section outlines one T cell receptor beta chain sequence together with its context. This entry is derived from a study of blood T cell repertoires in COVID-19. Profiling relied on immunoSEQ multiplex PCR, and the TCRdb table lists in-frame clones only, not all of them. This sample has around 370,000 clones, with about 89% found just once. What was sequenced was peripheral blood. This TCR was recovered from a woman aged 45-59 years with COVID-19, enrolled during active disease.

CDR3 bases: TGTGCCAGCAGCTCGAGGACTAGCGGGAGCTCCTACAATGAGCAGTTCTTC. Amino acid sequence: CASSSRTSGSSYNEQFF. The chain recombines TRBV7-2 with TRBJ2-1, with TRBD2 identical over 13 bases. Germline CDR1 is SGHTA and CDR2 is FQGNSA. This CDR3 has 17 amino acids. The junction had 3 bases not matched to a gene; V was cut back by 4 bases and J by 0 bases.